Each of the 24 T cell receptor beta chains below was sequenced from the same sample in a study of cytomegalovirus exposure and HLA in healthy donors. Primers included in the PCR were 60 Vbeta and 13 Jbeta primers. Libraries were prepared by immunoSEQ multiplex PCR; TCRdb keeps only in-frame clonotypes and omits some of them. The record lists about 70,000 clones, of which the ten most abundant hold 2% to 3%. The sequenced sample consisted of PBMCs. These TCRs come from a female donor in good health and CMV-seropositive.

The rearrangement uses TRBV28 and TRBJ2-7; TRBD1 matches 8 bases. The V segment lost 4 bases and the J segment 1 base; nucleotides outside the gene matches: 6. CDR1 is MDHEN, CDR2 SYDVKM, per germline. The CDR3 is 15 amino acids. The CDR3 region has the DNA TGTGCCAGCAGTTCCTTCGGGACAGGTTCCTACGAGCAGTACTTC. This encodes CASSSFGTGSYEQYF.

This CDR3 is CASSLWTAGGNYEQYF. The CDR3 DNA follows: TGCGCCAGCAGCTTGTGGACAGCTGGGGGAAATTACGAGCAGTACTTC. The V and J genes are TRBV5-1 and TRBJ2-7, with a possible D match to TRBD1 (6 bases). The germline CDR1 and CDR2 sequences are SGHRS and YFSETQ. Trimming stripped 1 base from V and 4 bases from J, with 18 bases between. There are 16 residues in the CDR3.

Note on this clone: The germline gene is not matched at one end of the junction; a read error may be the cause. The V gene is TRBV5-1, the J gene TRBJ2-7; 7 bases map to TRBD1. The CDR3 covers 14 residues. Germline CDR1 SGHRS, CDR2 YFSETQ. The CDR3 region is CASSGGQASYEQSF. Here the CDR3 DNA reads TGCGCCAGCAGCGGCGGACAGGCCTCCTACGAGCAGTCCTTC.

V gene TRBV10-3 combines with J gene TRBJ2-7; possible D gene TRBD2, 6 bases. With 2 bases removed from V and 4 bases from J, the gap between germline ends came to 6 bases. Germline CDR1 and CDR2: ENHRY and SYGVKD. The CDR3 contains 12 residues. CDR3 region: CAISERGYEQYF. The CDR3 DNA reads TGTGCCATCAGTGAGCGGGGGTACGAGCAGTACTTC.

The rearrangement joins TRBV7-3 to TRBJ2-1, with 7 positions matching TRBD2. Germline CDR1 SGHTA, CDR2 FQGTGA. The CDR3 runs 16 residues. With 3 bases clipped from V and 5 bases from J, the junction kept 10 bases outside the gene matches. CDR3 bases: TGTGCCAGCAGCTTTATGGCGGGAGAGGTCCACAATGAGCAGTTCTTC. Its translation is CASSFMAGEVHNEQFF.

The chain links TRBV29-1 to TRBJ2-2, with D possibly matching TRBD2 (5 bases). Trimming took 0 bases from V and 5 from J, leaving 13 bases between them. Germline assignment: CDR1 SQVTM and CDR2 ANQGSEA. This CDR3 is 15 amino acids long. CDR3: CSVEDRFRGTGELFF. DNA of the CDR3: TGCAGCGTTGAAGATAGGTTCAGAGGGACCGGGGAGCTGTTTTTT.

This chain links TRBV7-8 with TRBJ1-2; 9 bases line up with TRBD1. CDR3 length: 15 residues. Per the germline V gene, CDR1 is SGHVS and CDR2 is FQNEAQ. V gave up 5 bases and J gave up 2 bases; unmatched junction bases: 6. The CDR3: CASSKTGTGNYGYTF. The CDR3 coding sequence is TGTGCCAGCAGCAAAACCGGGACAGGGAACTATGGCTACACCTTC.

The genes are TRBV28 and TRBJ2-3, with TRBD2 matching over 7 bases. Per germline, CDR1 MDHEN and CDR2 SYDVKM. The CDR3 is 15 residues long. With V trimmed by 6 bases and J by 2 bases, 8 bases remained unmatched. This chain's CDR3 is CASSPGTTNTDTQYF. As DNA, the CDR3 is TGTGCCAGCAGCCCAGGGACTACCAACACAGATACGCAGTATTTT.

V gene TRBV27 combines with J gene TRBJ2-6; D ambiguous. Trimming stripped 4 bases from V and 0 bases from J, with 7 bases between. The CDR3 totals 15 residues. The V gene's germline CDR1 is MNHEY and CDR2 SMNVEV (reference sequence). The CDR3: CASSSPGSGANVLTF. The DNA of the CDR3 is TGTGCCAGCAGTTCACCGGGCTCTGGGGCCAACGTCCTGACTTTC.

The chain uses TRBV7-2 and TRBJ1-3; the D is unclear. Germline CDR1 and CDR2: SGHTA and FQGNSA. The CDR3 spans 12 residues. V was cut by 3 bases and J by 4 bases, with 4 bases left in between. This CDR3 is CASSFQGNTIYF. The CDR3 bases are TGTGCCAGCAGCTTCCAGGGAAACACCATATATTTT.

V and J are TRBV6-1 and TRBJ1-5; D unclear. The germline CDR1 and CDR2 sequences are MNHNS and SASEGT. The V end lost 3 bases, the J end lost 3 bases, and 18 bases lay between the germline ends. The CDR3 is 17 residues long. Here the CDR3 DNA reads TGTGCCAGCAGTGACGGGAAGGGTTTGGGTTTCAATCAGCCCCAGCATTTT. It specifies CASSDGKGLGFNQPQHF.

V is TRBV11-1 and J is TRBJ1-3, with a possible D match to TRBD1 (6 bases). V was trimmed by 5 bases and J by 5 bases, leaving 13 bases between them. The germline gives CDR1 SGHAT, CDR2 FQDESV (reference sequence). The CDR3 spans 14 residues. In nucleotides, the CDR3 is TGTGCCAGCAGCCTGGGACAAGAAAGAAACACCATATATTTT. Amino acids: CASSLGQERNTIYF.

The V call is TRBV19, the J call TRBJ2-7; D is unresolved. Trimming removed 5 bases from V and 2 bases from J, with 10 bases in between. This CDR3 contains 13 residues. From germline, CDR1 is LNHDA and CDR2 SQIVND (reference sequence). The CDR3 here is CASSFSSPYEQYF. The CDR3 DNA reads as TGTGCCAGTAGTTTTAGCAGCCCCTACGAGCAGTACTTC.

The chain links TRBV5-1 to TRBJ2-5, with D maybe TRBD2 (5 bases). Per the germline V gene, CDR1 is SGHRS and CDR2 is YFSETQ. V was cut by 0 bases and J by 1 base, with 10 bases left in between. The length of the CDR3 is 15 residues. In DNA, the CDR3 is TGCGCCAGCAGCTTGGAAGGACTCCTCCAAGAGACCCAGTACTTC. Protein: CASSLEGLLQETQYF.

This chain uses TRBV27 with TRBJ2-1; 9 bases are a match to TRBD2. The V segment lost 4 bases and the J segment 5 bases; nucleotides outside the gene matches: 3. This CDR3 is 14 amino acids long. Germline lookup yields CDR1 MNHEY and CDR2 SMNVEV (reference sequence). The CDR3 reads CASSSRLADNEQFF. CDR3 DNA: TGTGCCAGCAGTTCCCGACTAGCGGACAATGAGCAGTTCTTC.

The genes are TRBV6-5 and TRBJ2-1; weak D call: TRBD1 (6 bases). Between the trimmed V and J ends, which lost 1 base and 5 bases, there was a span of 12 bases. Germline-derived CDR1 and CDR2 are MNHEY and SVGAGI. The CDR3 extends over 15 amino acids. The CDR3 is CASSYFPGHDNEQFF. The CDR3 bases are TGTGCCAGCAGTTACTTTCCGGGACACGACAATGAGCAGTTCTTC.

The chain has TRBV30 and TRBJ2-7; no clear D gene. Germline CDR1 reads GTSNPN; CDR2 reads SVGIG (reference sequence). With 0 bases removed from V and 2 bases from J, the gap between germline ends came to 5 bases. This CDR3 contains 12 residues. The CDR3 bases are TGTGCCTGGAGTGTAACTGCCTACGAGCAGTACTTC. Its translation is CAWSVTAYEQYF.

The rearrangement joins TRBV9 to TRBJ2-3, with D perhaps matching TRBD2 (6 bases). V was shortened by 4 bases and J by 0 bases, with 12 bases between the two germline ends. CDR1 SGDLS and CDR2 YYNGEE come from the germline V gene. The length of the CDR3 is 15 residues. CDR3 protein: CASSTSGGSTDTQYF. CDR3 sequence (DNA): TGTGCCAGCAGCACCAGTGGGGGGAGCACAGATACGCAGTATTTT. Full variable domain (outside the CDR3, taken from reference TRBV9 and TRBJ2-3): DSGVTQTPKHLITATGQRVTLRCSPRSGDLSVYWYQQSLDQGLQFLIQYYNGEERAKGNILERFSAQQFPDLHSELNLSSLELGDSALYFCASSTSGGSTDTQYFGPGTRLTVL.

The chain couples TRBV4-1 to TRBJ1-2; TRBD1 matches 7 bases. There are 15 residues in the CDR3. CDR1 is MGHRA and CDR2 is YSYEKL in the germline V gene. The V and J ends lost 0 bases and 5 bases, in that order; junction bases with no gene match: 6. The CDR3 loop is CASSQEGDSGYGYTF. The CDR3 DNA follows: TGCGCCAGCAGCCAAGAAGGGGACAGTGGATATGGCTACACCTTC.

V and J are TRBV7-2 and TRBJ2-1; 7 bases map to TRBD1. The CDR3 loop spans 14 amino acids. Trimming cost V 5 bases and J 7 bases; bases outside gene matches: 8. Germline-derived CDR1 and CDR2 are SGHTA and FQGNSA. CDR3 in DNA: TGTGCCAGCAGCCCCTGGAAGGGACAGAATGAGCAGTTCTTC. Amino acids: CASSPWKGQNEQFF.

This chain uses TRBV15 with TRBJ2-1; TRBD2 matches 11 bases. Germline V gene lookup returns CDR1 LNHNV and CDR2 YYDKDF (reference sequence). The J segment lost 8 bases and the V segment lost 4 bases, leaving 16 bases of the junction unmatched. The CDR3 consists of 18 residues. The DNA of the CDR3 is TGTGCCACCAGCATGGATAGGTCTAGCGGGGGGCTGCGGGATGAGCAGTTCTTC. Translated: CATSMDRSSGGLRDEQFF.

This chain links TRBV9 with TRBJ2-2; TRBD2 agrees at 7 bases. The CDR3 contains 16 residues. The V and J ends lost 3 bases and 0 bases, in that order; junction bases with no gene match: 5. Germline V gives CDR1 SGDLS, CDR2 YYNGEE. CDR3 residues: CASSGGGFANTGELFF. In DNA, the CDR3 is TGTGCCAGCAGCGGGGGGGGGTTCGCGAACACCGGGGAGCTGTTTTTT.

The gene calls are TRBV2 and TRBJ2-1; 10 bases line up with TRBD1. V shed 9 bases, J shed 4 bases, and the junction held 6 bases outside the gene matches. The CDR3 has 14 amino acids. Germline CDR1 SNHLY, CDR2 FYNNEI. The CDR3 protein is CASSRDRGYNEQFF. DNA of the CDR3: TGTGCCAGTAGCCGGGACAGGGGTTACAATGAGCAGTTCTTC.

The gene calls are TRBV11-2 and TRBJ2-5; 7 bases are shared with TRBD2. CDR1 is SGHAT, CDR2 FQNNGV, per germline. Trimming took 0 bases from V and 2 from J; bases not matched to a gene: 6. This CDR3 is built from 16 residues. The CDR3 is CASSLDQASGQETQYF. The CDR3, as DNA: TGTGCCAGCAGCTTAGATCAGGCTAGCGGACAAGAGACCCAGTACTTC.